This T cell receptor (beta chain) came from a study of blood T cell repertoires in COVID-19. Study at large: Samples of COVID-19 (acute and convalescent) were obtained from the United States, Italy and Spain. The analysed material was cDNA or gDNA that came from T cells, B-cell-depleted T cells, or PBMCs.

This clone was observed a handful of times. Other DNA sequences in this specimen translate into the identical CDR3. In the study's own analysis: Amplifying reference gene primers gave estimates of nucleated cell counts. Clones were sequenced by immunoSEQ multiplex PCR, and TCRdb holds only the in-frame ones, with some missing. That table supplies the V and J calls and clone size; D and trimming were determined from the DNA. The sample includes 310,000 or so clones, about 91% of them seen just once. CDR3 length: 14 amino acids. V gave up 4 bases and J gave up 2 bases, with 9 bases separating them. Germline V lookup: CDR1 KGHSH, CDR2 LQKENI.

The clonotype comes from a man between 25 and 39 years old with COVID-19, enrolled during active disease. The sequencing input was peripheral blood. The gene calls are TRBV18 and TRBJ1-5; the D gene is possibly TRBD1 (5 bases). The CDR3 sequence: CASSQGVGNQPQHF. The CDR3, as DNA: TGTGCCAGCTCACAAGGGGTGGGCAATCAGCCCCAGCATTTT.